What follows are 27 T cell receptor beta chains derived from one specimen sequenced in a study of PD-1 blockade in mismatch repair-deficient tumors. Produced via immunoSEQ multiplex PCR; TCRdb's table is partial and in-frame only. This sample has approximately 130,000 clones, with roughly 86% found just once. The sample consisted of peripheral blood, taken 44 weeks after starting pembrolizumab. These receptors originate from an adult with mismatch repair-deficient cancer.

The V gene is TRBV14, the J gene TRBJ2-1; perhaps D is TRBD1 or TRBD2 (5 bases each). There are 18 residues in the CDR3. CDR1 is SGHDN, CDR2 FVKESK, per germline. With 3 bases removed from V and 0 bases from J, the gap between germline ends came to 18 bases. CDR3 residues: CASSHFGSGASSYNEQFF. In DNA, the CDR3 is TGTGCCAGCAGCCACTTTGGGTCCGGGGCGTCCTCCTACAATGAGCAGTTCTTC.

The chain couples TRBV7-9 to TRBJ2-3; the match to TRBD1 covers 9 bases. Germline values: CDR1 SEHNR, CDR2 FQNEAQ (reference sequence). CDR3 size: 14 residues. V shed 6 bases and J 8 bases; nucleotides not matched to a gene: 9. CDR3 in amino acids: CASRGDRAKGTQYF. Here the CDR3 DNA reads TGTGCCAGCAGGGGGGACAGGGCAAAGGGTACGCAGTATTTT. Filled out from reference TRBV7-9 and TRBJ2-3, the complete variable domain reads DTGVSQNPRHKITKRGQNVTFRCDPISEHNRLYWYRQTLGQGPEFLTYFQNEAQLEKSRLLSDRFSAERPKGSFSTLEIQRTEQGDSAMYLCASRGDRAKGTQYFGPGTRLTVL.

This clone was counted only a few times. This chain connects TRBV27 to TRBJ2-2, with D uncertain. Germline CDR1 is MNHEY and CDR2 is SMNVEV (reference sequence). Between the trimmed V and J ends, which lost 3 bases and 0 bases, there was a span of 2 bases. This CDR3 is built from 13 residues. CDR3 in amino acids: CASSFANTGELFF. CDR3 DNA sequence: TGTGCCAGCAGTTTTGCGAACACCGGGGAGCTGTTTTTT.

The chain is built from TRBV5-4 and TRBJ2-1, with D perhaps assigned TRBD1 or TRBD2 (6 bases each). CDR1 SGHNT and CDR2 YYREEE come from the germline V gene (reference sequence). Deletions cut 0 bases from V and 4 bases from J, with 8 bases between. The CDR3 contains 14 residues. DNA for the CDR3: TGTGCCAGCAGCTTGGAGGGGGGATACAATGAGCAGTTCTTC. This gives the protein CASSLEGGYNEQFF.

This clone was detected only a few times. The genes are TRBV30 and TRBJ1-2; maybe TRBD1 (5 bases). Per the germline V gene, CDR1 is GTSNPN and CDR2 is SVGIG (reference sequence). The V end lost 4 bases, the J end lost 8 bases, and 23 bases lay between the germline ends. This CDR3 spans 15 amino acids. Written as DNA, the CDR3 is TGTGCCTGGACCGCAACTAAGACAGCCTTGTGGGGCTACACCTTC. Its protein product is CAWTATKTALWGYTF.

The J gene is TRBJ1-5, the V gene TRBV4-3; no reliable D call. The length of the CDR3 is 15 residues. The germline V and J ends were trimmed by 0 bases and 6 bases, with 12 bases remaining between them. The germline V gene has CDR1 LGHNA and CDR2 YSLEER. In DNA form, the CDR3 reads TGCGCCAGCAGCCAAGACTGGGGATGGGGTCAGCCCCAGCATTTT. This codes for CASSQDWGWGQPQHF.

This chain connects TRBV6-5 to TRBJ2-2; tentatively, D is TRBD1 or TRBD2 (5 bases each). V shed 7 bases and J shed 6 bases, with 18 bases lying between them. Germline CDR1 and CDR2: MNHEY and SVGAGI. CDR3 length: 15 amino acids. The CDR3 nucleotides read TGTGCCAGCAAGAGGTCTAGAGGGGCTCCCGGGGAGCTGTTTTTT. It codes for CASKRSRGAPGELFF.

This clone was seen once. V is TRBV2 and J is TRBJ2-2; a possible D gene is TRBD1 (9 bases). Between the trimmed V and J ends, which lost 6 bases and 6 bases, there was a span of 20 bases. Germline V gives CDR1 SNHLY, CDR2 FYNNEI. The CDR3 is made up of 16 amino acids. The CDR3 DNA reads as TGTGCCAGCAGCCGGGGGGGGACAGGGTCCTCCGGGGAGCTGTTTTTT. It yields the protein CASSRGGTGSSGELFF.

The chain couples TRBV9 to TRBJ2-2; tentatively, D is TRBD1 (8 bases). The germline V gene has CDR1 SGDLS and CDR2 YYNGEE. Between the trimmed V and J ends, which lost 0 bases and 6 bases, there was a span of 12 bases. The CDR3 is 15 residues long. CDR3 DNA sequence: TGTGCCAGCAGCGTAGGGACAGGGAGGGCCGGGGAGCTGTTTTTT. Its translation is CASSVGTGRAGELFF.

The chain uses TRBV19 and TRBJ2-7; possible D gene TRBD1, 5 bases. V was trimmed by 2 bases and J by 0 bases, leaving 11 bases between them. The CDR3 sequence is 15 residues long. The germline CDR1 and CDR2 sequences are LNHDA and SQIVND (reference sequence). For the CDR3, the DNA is TGTGCCAGTAGTATAACCAGGGCCCGCTCCTACGAGCAGTACTTC. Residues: CASSITRARSYEQYF.

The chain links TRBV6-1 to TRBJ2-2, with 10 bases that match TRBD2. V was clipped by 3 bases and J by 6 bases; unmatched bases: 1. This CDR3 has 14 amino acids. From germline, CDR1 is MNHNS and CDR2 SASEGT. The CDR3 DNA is TGTGCCAGCAGTGACGGGACTAGCGCCGGGGAGCTGTTTTTT. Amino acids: CASSDGTSAGELFF.

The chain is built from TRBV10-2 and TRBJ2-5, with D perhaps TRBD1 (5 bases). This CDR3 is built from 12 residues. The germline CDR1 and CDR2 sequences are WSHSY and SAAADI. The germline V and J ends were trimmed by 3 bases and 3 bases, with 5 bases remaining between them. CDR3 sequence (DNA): TGCGCCAGCAGTGAACAGGAAGAGACCCAGTACTTC. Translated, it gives CASSEQEETQYF.

DNA of the CDR3: TGTGCCAGCAGTCCCGGGACCACACGTTTTCTCTACGAGCAGTACTTC. Translation gives CASSPGTTRFLYEQYF. J is TRBJ2-7 and V is TRBV28; perhaps D is TRBD1 or TRBD2 (5 bases each). The CDR3 extends over 16 amino acids. Germline V gene lookup returns CDR1 MDHEN and CDR2 SYDVKM. Trimming stripped 5 bases from V and 3 bases from J, with 20 bases between.

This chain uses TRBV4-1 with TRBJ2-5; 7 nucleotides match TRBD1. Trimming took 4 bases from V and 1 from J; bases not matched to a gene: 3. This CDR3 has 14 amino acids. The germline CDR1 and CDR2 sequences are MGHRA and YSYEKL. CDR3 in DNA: TGCGCCAGCAGCCGGTGGGACAGCCAAGAGACCCAGTACTTC. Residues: CASSRWDSQETQYF.

As DNA, the CDR3 is TGTGCCTGGAGTGTTTCCGACGGGACCTACGAGCAGTACTTC. Protein product: CAWSVSDGTYEQYF. The genes are TRBV30 and TRBJ2-7; weak D call: TRBD2 (5 bases). The CDR3 loop spans 14 amino acids. V lost 0 bases and J 2 bases, leaving 11 bases between the germline ends. CDR1 GTSNPN and CDR2 SVGIG come from the germline V gene (reference sequence).

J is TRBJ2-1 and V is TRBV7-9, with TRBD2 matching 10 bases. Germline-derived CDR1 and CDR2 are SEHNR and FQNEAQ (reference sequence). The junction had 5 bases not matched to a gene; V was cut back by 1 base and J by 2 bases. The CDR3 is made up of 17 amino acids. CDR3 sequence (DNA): TGTGCCAGCAGCTTAGGCGGGCTAGCGGGAGCCTACAATGAGCAGTTCTTC. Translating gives CASSLGGLAGAYNEQFF.

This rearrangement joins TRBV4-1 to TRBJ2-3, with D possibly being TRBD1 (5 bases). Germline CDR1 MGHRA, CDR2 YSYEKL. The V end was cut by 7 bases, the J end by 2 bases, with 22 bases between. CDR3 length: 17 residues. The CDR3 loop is CASTQGPAGLFTDTQYF. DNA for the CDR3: TGCGCCAGCACCCAGGGTCCGGCAGGGCTTTTCACAGATACGCAGTATTTT.

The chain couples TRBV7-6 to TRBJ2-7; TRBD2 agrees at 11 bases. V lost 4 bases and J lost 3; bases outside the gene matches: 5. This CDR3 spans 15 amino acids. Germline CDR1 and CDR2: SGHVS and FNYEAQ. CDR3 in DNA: TGTGCCAGCAGCTCAACTAGCGGGAGATTCTACGAGCAGTACTTC. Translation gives CASSSTSGRFYEQYF.

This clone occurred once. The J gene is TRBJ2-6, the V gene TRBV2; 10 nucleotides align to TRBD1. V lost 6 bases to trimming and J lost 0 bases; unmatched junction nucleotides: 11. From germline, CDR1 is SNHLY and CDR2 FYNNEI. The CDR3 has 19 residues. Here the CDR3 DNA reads TGTGCCAGCAGGACAACCCGGGACAGGGGAAGCTCTGGGGCCAACGTCCTGACTTTC. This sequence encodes CASRTTRDRGSSGANVLTF.

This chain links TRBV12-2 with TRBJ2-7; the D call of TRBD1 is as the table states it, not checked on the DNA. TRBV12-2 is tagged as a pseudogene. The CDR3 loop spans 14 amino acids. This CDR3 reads CASRLLDRGHEQYF. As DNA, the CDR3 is TGTGCAAGTCGCTTACTGGACAGGGGCCACGAGCAGTACTTC.

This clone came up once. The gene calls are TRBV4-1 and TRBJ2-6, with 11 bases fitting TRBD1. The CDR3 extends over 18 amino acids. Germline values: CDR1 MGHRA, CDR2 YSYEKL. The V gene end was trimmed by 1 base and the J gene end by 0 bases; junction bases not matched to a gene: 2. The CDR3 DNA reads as TGCGCCAGCAGCCAAGGAGGACAGGGGGCCTCTGGGGCCAACGTCCTGACTTTC. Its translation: CASSQGGQGASGANVLTF.

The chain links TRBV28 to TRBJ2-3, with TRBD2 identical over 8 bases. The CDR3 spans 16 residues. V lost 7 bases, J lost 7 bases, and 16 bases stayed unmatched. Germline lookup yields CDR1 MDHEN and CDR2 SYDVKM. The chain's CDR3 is CASNPREASGYYTQYF. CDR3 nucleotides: TGTGCCAGCAACCCCCGGGAGGCTAGCGGGTACTATACGCAGTATTTT.

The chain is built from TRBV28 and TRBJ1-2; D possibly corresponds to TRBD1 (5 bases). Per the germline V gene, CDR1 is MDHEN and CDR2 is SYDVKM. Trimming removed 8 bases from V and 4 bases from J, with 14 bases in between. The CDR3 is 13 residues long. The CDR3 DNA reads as TGTGCCAGCGGGGGAGCTCGCCTCTATGGCTACACCTTC. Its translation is CASGGARLYGYTF.

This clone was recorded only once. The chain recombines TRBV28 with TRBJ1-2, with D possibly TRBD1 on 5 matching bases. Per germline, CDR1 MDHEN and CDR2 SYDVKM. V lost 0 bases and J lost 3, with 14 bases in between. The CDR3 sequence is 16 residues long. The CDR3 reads CASSLWAPGQHYGYTF. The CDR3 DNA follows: TGTGCCAGCAGTTTATGGGCCCCTGGACAACACTATGGCTACACCTTC.

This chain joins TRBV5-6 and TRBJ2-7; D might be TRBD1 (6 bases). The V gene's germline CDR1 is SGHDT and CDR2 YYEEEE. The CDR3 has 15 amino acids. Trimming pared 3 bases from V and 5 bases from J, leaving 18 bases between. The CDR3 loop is CASSYGTQATDEQYF. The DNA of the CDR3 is TGTGCCAGCAGCTACGGGACACAGGCTACGGACGAGCAGTACTTC.

The CDR3, as DNA: TGCGCCAGCAGCGGTGGGGCCAACGTCCTGACTTTC. As protein: CASSGGANVLTF. The V gene is TRBV4-1, the J gene TRBJ2-6; no clear D gene. The CDR3 covers 12 residues. V lost 5 bases to trimming and J lost 3 bases, with 2 bases between them. The V gene's germline CDR1 is MGHRA and CDR2 YSYEKL.

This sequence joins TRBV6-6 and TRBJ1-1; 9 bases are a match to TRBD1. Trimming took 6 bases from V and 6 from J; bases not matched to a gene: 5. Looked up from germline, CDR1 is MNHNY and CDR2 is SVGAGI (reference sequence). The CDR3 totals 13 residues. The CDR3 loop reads CASSRRTGAEAFF. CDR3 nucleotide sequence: TGTGCCAGCAGCCGACGGACAGGGGCTGAAGCTTTCTTT.